These 12 T cell receptor beta chains originate from one sample sequenced in a study of blood T cell repertoires in COVID-19. Some clones are missing from TCRdb's copy, which holds only in-frame ones; the method was immunoSEQ multiplex PCR. The data show approximately 110,000 clones, roughly four fifths seen once. The specimen was peripheral blood. These TCRs come from a woman older than 75 with acute or convalescent COVID-19.

The chain carries TRBV5-1 and TRBJ2-5; 12 positions match TRBD2. V lost 4 bases, J lost 5 bases, and 12 bases stayed unmatched. Per the germline V gene, CDR1 is SGHRS and CDR2 is YFSETQ. The CDR3 sequence is 17 residues long. In DNA form, the CDR3 reads TGCGCCAGCAGCATTGGACTAGCGGGACAATTGGGTGAGACCCAGTACTTC. It is translated as CASSIGLAGQLGETQYF. Full variable domain (missing parts from reference TRBV5-1 and TRBJ2-5): KAGVTQTPRYLIKTRGQQVTLSCSPISGHRSVSWYQQTPGQGLQFLFEYFSETQRNKGNFPGRFSGRQFSNSRSEMNVSTLELGDSALYLCASSIGLAGQLGETQYFGPGTRLLVL.

This rearrangement joins TRBV19 to TRBJ2-3, with TRBD1 matching over 8 bases. Germline CDR1 and CDR2: LNHDA and SQIVND (reference sequence). With 5 bases clipped from V and 2 bases from J, the junction kept 6 bases outside the gene matches. This CDR3 is 15 amino acids long. CDR3 bases: TGTGCCAGTAGTCCTATGGGACAGGACACAGATACGCAGTATTTT. Translating gives CASSPMGQDTDTQYF. Combining the CDR3 with reference TRBV19 and TRBJ2-3 gives the whole variable domain DGGITQSPKYLFRKEGQNVTLSCEQNLNHDAMYWYRQDPGQGLRLIYYSQIVNDFQKGDIAEGYSVSREKKESFPLTVTSAQKNPTAFYLCASSPMGQDTDTQYFGPGTRLTVL.

The chain is built from TRBV18 and TRBJ2-7; 7 bases are shared with TRBD1. Germline assignment: CDR1 KGHSH and CDR2 LQKENI. The V segment lost 3 bases and the J segment 1 base; nucleotides outside the gene matches: 0. CDR3 length equals 13 residues. CDR3 sequence reads: CASSPTGSYEQYV. The DNA of the CDR3 is TGTGCCAGCTCACCGACAGGGTCCTACGAGCAGTACGTC.

This rearrangement joins TRBV2 to TRBJ2-3; 10 bases line up with TRBD2. The junction had 5 bases not matched to a gene; V was cut back by 3 bases and J by 8 bases. There are 14 residues in the CDR3. Germline V gives CDR1 SNHLY, CDR2 FYNNEI. CDR3 bases: TGTGCCAGCAGTGATACTAGCGGGAACCCTACGCAGTATTTT. It encodes CASSDTSGNPTQYF.

This sequence joins TRBV6-2 or TRBV6-3 and TRBJ1-4; no reliable D call. V was clipped by 0 bases and J by 16 bases, with 18 bases between them. Per the germline V gene, CDR1 is MNHEY and CDR2 is SVGEGT. CDR3 length equals 14 residues. CDR3 DNA: TGTGCCAGCAGTTACTCGAAACTCACCCCTACCCCGTTTTTT. This gives the protein CASSYSKLTPTPFF.

This clone was recorded a few times. The chain carries TRBV9 and TRBJ2-6, with 7 bases lining up with TRBD2. The germline V gene has CDR1 SGDLS and CDR2 YYNGEE. J was trimmed by 4 bases and V by 2 bases; bases with no gene match: 6. This CDR3 is 16 amino acids long. CDR3 nucleotide sequence: TGTGCCAGCAGCGTCAGCGGGGATTCGGGGGCCAACGTCCTGACTTTC. This encodes CASSVSGDSGANVLTF.

The V and J genes are TRBV11-3 and TRBJ2-5; 12 bases line up with TRBD1. This CDR3 has 13 amino acids. V shed 8 bases and J 5 bases; nucleotides not matched to a gene: 3. From germline, CDR1 is SGHNT and CDR2 YENEEA. CDR3 coding DNA: TGTGCCAGCGGGACAGGGGGCTGGGAGACCCAGTACTTC. It is translated as CASGTGGWETQYF. Based on the CDR3 plus reference TRBV11-3 and TRBJ2-5, the full variable domain is EAGVVQSPRYKIIEKKQPVAFWCNPISGHNTLYWYLQNLGQGPELLIRYENEEAVDDSQLPKDRFSAERLKGVDSTLKIQPAELGDSAVYLCASGTGGWETQYFGPGTRLLVL.

The chain links TRBV18 to TRBJ1-1; 10 bases match TRBD1. The CDR3 is 15 residues long. The V gene's germline CDR1 is KGHSH and CDR2 LQKENI. J gave up 1 base and V 3 bases, and 2 bases lay outside the gene matches. CDR3 sequence (DNA): TGTGCCAGCTCACCGACAGGGGGCTCGAACACTGAAGCTTTCTTT. This sequence encodes CASSPTGGSNTEAFF.

The CDR3 DNA is TGTGCCACCAGTGACTACCAAGAGACCCAGTACTTC. As protein: CATSDYQETQYF. The chain couples TRBV24-1 to TRBJ2-5; no reliable D call. V gave up 4 bases and J gave up 0 bases, with 2 bases separating them. The CDR3 contains 12 residues. CDR1 and CDR2 from the germline V gene are KGHDR and SFDVKD.

This chain uses TRBV4-1 with TRBJ2-3; maybe TRBD1 (5 bases). The CDR3 has 15 residues. Between the trimmed V and J ends, which lost 2 bases and 0 bases, there was a span of 9 bases. Germline CDR1 and CDR2: MGHRA and YSYEKL. CDR3 amino acids: CASSQLGLSTDTQYF. The CDR3 DNA follows: TGCGCCAGCAGCCAACTGGGGCTTAGCACAGATACGCAGTATTTT.

This clone was observed a single time. J is TRBJ2-7 and V is TRBV4-3; TRBD1 might be the D (6 bases). The V gene's germline CDR1 is LGHNA and CDR2 YSLEER. The V and J ends lost 3 bases and 1 base respectively, with 13 bases between them. This CDR3 is built from 15 residues. The DNA of the CDR3 is TGCGCCAGCAGCCATCTAGGACAGCAGTCCTACGAGCAGTACGTC. This encodes CASSHLGQQSYEQYV.

The genes are TRBV27 and TRBJ2-3, with D possibly TRBD2 on 7 matching bases. The CDR3 loop spans 13 amino acids. V lost 7 bases, J lost 2 bases, and 10 bases lay in between. The germline V gene encodes CDR1 MNHEY and CDR2 SMNVEV (reference sequence). CDR3 residues: CASKRGHTDTQYF. Here the CDR3 DNA reads TGTGCCAGCAAGCGGGGACACACAGATACGCAGTATTTT.